Presented here are 29 T cell receptor beta chains from one specimen sequenced in a study of T cell clonotyping in hematopoietic cell transplantation. Measured with immunoSEQ multiplex PCR; TCRdb has only the in-frame clones, and not every one. Of over 6,500 clones in the sample, around a third were seen once. The sequenced sample was peripheral blood mononuclear cells, obtained 30 days after allogeneic stem cell transplant. The receptors were sampled from a female patient between 60 and 69 years old who had an allogeneic stem cell transplant, so the T cells may come from the graft donor. Some clones in this sample may be carry-over from other donors' samples.

A few counts support this clone. This sequence joins TRBV19 and TRBJ1-1; D remains ambiguous. CDR3 size: 11 residues. Germline V lookup: CDR1 LNHDA, CDR2 SQIVND (reference sequence). The V end was cut by 3 bases, the J end by 7 bases, with 6 bases between. The CDR3, as DNA: TGTGCCAGTAGTATCGCGGGTGAAGCTTTCTTT. This sequence encodes CASSIAGEAFF.

J is TRBJ1-1 and V is TRBV6-5; D gene ambiguous. From germline, CDR1 is MNHEY and CDR2 SVGAGI. This CDR3 region has 13 residues. V lost 4 bases to trimming and J lost 1 base, with 7 bases between them. CDR3 protein: CASSLDANTEAFF. The CDR3 nucleotides are TGTGCCAGCAGTTTGGACGCGAACACTGAAGCTTTCTTT.

This clone was seen a few times. This chain joins TRBV27 and TRBJ2-2; the D gene is possibly TRBD1 (5 bases). Germline V gene lookup returns CDR1 MNHEY and CDR2 SMNVEV (reference sequence). This CDR3 is 13 amino acids long. The germline V and J ends were trimmed by 10 bases and 6 bases, with 15 bases remaining between them. The CDR3 nucleotides read TGTGCCACCCAGGGTAATTGGGCCGGGGAGCTGTTTTTT. The encoded protein is CATQGNWAGELFF.

This rearrangement joins TRBV4-1 to TRBJ2-7, with a weak D call TRBD2 (7 bases). This CDR3 contains 15 residues. Germline-derived CDR1 and CDR2 are MGHRA and YSYEKL. With 3 bases removed from V and 5 bases from J, the gap between germline ends came to 17 bases. CDR3 protein: CASSQEVGGGHEQYF. CDR3 DNA sequence: TGCGCCAGCAGCCAGGAAGTTGGGGGGGGCCACGAGCAGTACTTC.

In DNA form, the CDR3 reads TGCGCCAGCAGCCACCTAGCGGGGGACGTGAATGAGCAGTTCTTC. This sequence encodes CASSHLAGDVNEQFF. The genes are TRBV4-3 and TRBJ2-1; 10 bases agree with TRBD2. In germline, CDR1 is LGHNA, CDR2 YSLEER. Trimming took 3 bases from V and 7 from J; bases not matched to a gene: 6. The CDR3 totals 15 residues.

The sample holds a few counts of this clone. The gene calls are TRBV11-2 and TRBJ2-7, with unresolved D. Trimming left V 1 base short and J 3 bases short, with 10 bases between. The CDR3 totals 14 residues. Germline CDR1 SGHAT, CDR2 FQNNGV. CDR3 amino acids: CASSLGWGNYEQYF. The CDR3 nucleotides read TGTGCCAGCAGCTTAGGGTGGGGTAACTACGAGCAGTACTTC.

The CDR3 sequence: CAWNVNQPQHF. The CDR3 bases are TGTGCCTGGAACGTTAATCAGCCCCAGCATTTT. The chain carries TRBV30 and TRBJ1-5, with D unresolved. The CDR3 totals 11 residues. V gave up 4 bases and J gave up 4 bases, with 5 bases separating them. CDR1 and CDR2 from the germline V gene are GTSNPN and SVGIG (reference sequence).

This chain uses TRBV5-6 with TRBJ2-5; D remains ambiguous. The end of the DNA aligns better with TRBJ2-7, so the J call may be wrong. Germline values: CDR1 SGHDT, CDR2 YYEEEE. This CDR3 is built from 14 residues. The CDR3 loop reads CASSSWANSPEQYF. CDR3 nucleotides: TGTGCCAGCAGCTCCTGGGCCAATTCCCCCGAGCAGTACTTC.

This clone was observed a handful of times. The genes are TRBV14 and TRBJ1-1, with D unresolved. Trimming removed 0 bases at V and 5 bases at J, with 13 bases between. The germline gives CDR1 SGHDN, CDR2 FVKESK. The CDR3 runs 15 residues. CDR3 in amino acids: CASSQEEWPRTEAFF. In nucleotides, the CDR3 is TGTGCCAGCAGCCAAGAAGAATGGCCCCGAACTGAAGCTTTCTTT.

The rearrangement links TRBV5-6 to TRBJ2-7, with 7 bases lining up with TRBD2. The CDR3 covers 13 residues. Germline CDR1 reads SGHDT; CDR2 reads YYEEEE. The J segment lost 3 bases and the V segment lost 4 bases, leaving 4 bases of the junction unmatched. The CDR3 here is CASSLWEGYEQYF. DNA of the CDR3: TGTGCCAGCAGCCTCTGGGAGGGCTACGAGCAGTACTTC.

V is TRBV7-2 and J is TRBJ2-7; 10 nucleotides agree with TRBD1. Germline trimming cut 5 bases from V and 2 bases from J; bases unmatched to any gene: 6. The germline V gene encodes CDR1 SGHTA and CDR2 FQGNSA. The CDR3 has 15 residues. Here the CDR3 reads CASSEAGTGAYEQYF. CDR3 DNA: TGTGCCAGCAGCGAAGCCGGGACAGGGGCCTACGAGCAGTACTTC.

The chain uses TRBV30 and TRBJ2-7, with D possibly being TRBD2 (5 bases). This CDR3 region has 14 residues. Trimming took 2 bases from V and 3 from J, leaving 14 bases between them. The germline V gene has CDR1 GTSNPN and CDR2 SVGIG (reference sequence). CDR3 amino acids: CAWSTTRAGYEQYF. The CDR3, as DNA: TGTGCCTGGAGTACGACCCGGGCGGGCTACGAGCAGTACTTC.

The J gene is TRBJ1-2, the V gene TRBV5-1, with D unresolved. V was shortened by 0 bases and J by 2 bases, with 8 bases between the two germline ends. Germline assignment: CDR1 SGHRS and CDR2 YFSETQ. The CDR3 totals 14 residues. The CDR3 sequence is CASSLVAANYGYTF. In nucleotides, the CDR3 is TGCGCCAGCAGCTTGGTCGCAGCAAACTATGGCTACACCTTC.

J is TRBJ1-4 and V is TRBV6-5; D unclear. The CDR3 sequence is 14 residues long. CDR1 is MNHEY, CDR2 SVGAGI, per germline. Trimming stripped 6 bases from V and 11 bases from J, with 19 bases between. CDR3 sequence reads: CASRPLLPTEKLFF. In nucleotides, the CDR3 is TGTGCCAGCAGGCCCCTTCTCCCAACAGAGAAACTGTTTTTT.

This chain uses TRBV6-5 with TRBJ1-5; no reliable D call. The length of the CDR3 is 15 residues. Germline CDR1 and CDR2: MNHEY and SVGAGI. The ends were cut back, 6 bases at V and 0 bases at J, with 12 bases in the middle. Written as DNA, the CDR3 is TGTGCCAGCAGGTGGAGGGCGCATAGCAATCAGCCCCAGCATTTT. Amino acids: CASRWRAHSNQPQHF.

The gene calls are TRBV9 and TRBJ2-7; 7 nucleotides line up with TRBD2. Trimming at V came to 3 bases and at J to 5 bases, leaving 11 bases not matched to a gene. This CDR3 region has 15 residues. Germline-derived CDR1 and CDR2 are SGDLS and YYNGEE. In DNA, the CDR3 is TGTGCCAGCAGCGAGAGAGCGGGACCGAGAAACGAGCAGTACTTC. Its protein is CASSERAGPRNEQYF.

The V and J genes are TRBV30 and TRBJ1-1; TRBD1 matches 7 bases. Germline values: CDR1 GTSNPN, CDR2 SVGIG (reference sequence). Germline trimming cut 2 bases from V and 8 bases from J; bases unmatched to any gene: 8. The CDR3 consists of 13 residues. The CDR3: CAWSSGAGQEAFF. Here the CDR3 DNA reads TGTGCCTGGAGTTCGGGAGCGGGACAGGAAGCTTTCTTT.

The V and J genes are TRBV4-1 and TRBJ2-1; D unresolved. Trimming pared 2 bases from V and 5 bases from J, leaving 7 bases between. The CDR3 contains 13 residues. Germline CDR1 is MGHRA and CDR2 is YSYEKL. CDR3 DNA sequence: TGCGCCAGCAGCCAAAGTTCCCACAATGAGCAGTTCTTC. Translating it yields CASSQSSHNEQFF.

The chain uses TRBV25-1 and TRBJ1-4, with a tentative D call TRBD1 (6 bases). Trimming removed 0 bases from V and 8 bases from J, with 16 bases in between. Germline lookup yields CDR1 MGHDK and CDR2 SYGVNS. The CDR3 has 16 amino acids. CDR3 amino acids: CASSEYAGTTGEKLFF. In DNA, the CDR3 is TGTGCCAGCAGTGAATATGCCGGGACGACAGGAGAAAAACTGTTTTTT.

This chain connects TRBV7-2 to TRBJ2-5; TRBD2 is a possible D gene (6 bases). Deletions cut 6 bases from V and 4 bases from J, with 18 bases between. This CDR3 has 15 residues. From germline, CDR1 is SGHTA and CDR2 FQGNSA. In nucleotides, the CDR3 is TGTGCCAGCAGTCCCCTTGGCAGGAGGGGAGAGACCCAGTACTTC. This encodes CASSPLGRRGETQYF.

The chain joins TRBV5-6 to TRBJ1-1; possible D gene TRBD1, 5 bases. The CDR3 spans 12 residues. The V end lost 7 bases, the J end lost 8 bases, and 15 bases lay between the germline ends. Germline-derived CDR1 and CDR2 are SGHDT and YYEEEE. The CDR3, as DNA: TGTGCCAGCGAAAGCCGCGGGGGGGAAGCTTTCTTT. Amino acid sequence: CASESRGGEAFF.

Only a few counts were recorded for this clone. V and J are TRBV30 and TRBJ2-1, with D hard to call. Germline CDR1 and CDR2: GTSNPN and SVGIG (reference sequence). Trimming pared 2 bases from V and 7 bases from J, leaving 12 bases between. The CDR3 is made up of 13 amino acids. The CDR3 protein is CAWSKTSWNEQFF. The CDR3 coding sequence is TGTGCCTGGAGTAAAACGTCGTGGAATGAGCAGTTCTTC.

A few counts support this clone. Mismatch with germline at one junction end may stem from a read error. The chain joins TRBV5-6 to TRBJ1-1; the D gene is possibly TRBD1 (6 bases). The V gene's germline CDR1 is SGHDT and CDR2 YYEEEE. The CDR3 is made up of 14 amino acids. The CDR3 reads CASGLAGGPTEAFF. In DNA form, the CDR3 reads TGTGCCAGCGGCTTGGCGGGGGGCCCCACTGAAGCTTTCTTT.

The rearrangement links TRBV5-1 to TRBJ1-5; TRBD1 agrees at 7 bases. This CDR3 region has 15 residues. J was trimmed by 5 bases and V by 0 bases; bases with no gene match: 5. CDR1 SGHRS and CDR2 YFSETQ come from the germline V gene. CDR3 region: CASSLAPGGDQPQHF. The CDR3 region has the DNA TGCGCCAGCAGCTTGGCACCAGGGGGGGATCAGCCCCAGCATTTT.

This clone has just a few counts. The chain is built from TRBV30 and TRBJ1-6, with TRBD1 matching 7 bases. CDR1 is GTSNPN and CDR2 is SVGIG in the germline V gene (reference sequence). CDR3 length: 13 residues. After removal of 0 bases from V and 13 bases from J, the junction contained 6 bases not matched to a gene. This chain's CDR3 is CAWSVDRDVPLHF. CDR3 coding DNA: TGTGCCTGGAGTGTAGACAGGGATGTCCCCCTCCACTTT.

The chain is built from TRBV30 and TRBJ1-5, with unresolved D. Germline assignment: CDR1 GTSNPN and CDR2 SVGIG (reference sequence). Deletions cut 0 bases from V and 7 bases from J, with 7 bases between. There are 12 residues in the CDR3. The CDR3 region is CAWSVSSQPQHF. The CDR3 nucleotides read TGTGCCTGGAGTGTTAGTTCACAGCCCCAGCATTTT.

The rearrangement links TRBV4-3 to TRBJ2-2; either TRBD1 or TRBD2 may fit D (5 bases each). This CDR3 comprises 14 residues. Trimming removed 3 bases at V and 5 bases at J, with 10 bases between. Germline CDR1 reads LGHNA; CDR2 reads YSLEER. This CDR3 reads CASSQGRTTGELFF. CDR3 DNA: TGCGCCAGCAGCCAGGGACGGACGACCGGGGAGCTGTTTTTT.

CDR3 amino acids: CASSQERATSGSPYEQYF. As DNA, the CDR3 is TGCGCCAGCAGCCAAGAACGGGCGACTAGCGGGAGTCCCTACGAGCAGTACTTC. The chain links TRBV4-1 to TRBJ2-7; the match to TRBD2 covers 12 bases. Germline V gene sequence: CDR1 MGHRA, CDR2 YSYEKL. The V segment lost 0 bases and the J segment 2 bases; nucleotides outside the gene matches: 8. The CDR3 loop spans 18 amino acids.

There are a few counts of this clone. This chain connects TRBV27 to TRBJ2-5, with TRBD2 matching over 12 bases. This CDR3 region has 15 residues. Trimming at V came to 6 bases and at J to 2 bases, leaving 4 bases not matched to a gene. Looked up from germline, CDR1 is MNHEY and CDR2 is SMNVEV (reference sequence). CDR3 region: CASSRLAGAQETQYF. The CDR3 coding sequence is TGTGCCAGCAGCCGACTAGCGGGGGCACAAGAGACCCAGTACTTC.